This TCR beta chain derives from a study of T cells in Graves' hyperthyroidism and ophthalmopathy. Study-wide points: Ophthalmopathy onset followed model prediction by a median approximately seven months.

The germline V gene encodes CDR1 MNHEY and CDR2 SVGAGI. The CDR3 totals 14 residues. V was pared by 6 bases and J by 5 bases, with 16 bases between. TCR beta CDR3 regions were amplified from RNA transcripts. The HTBI primer set drove a first-round RT-PCR of the TCR CDR3. TCRdb re-analysed the multiplex PCR reads in MiXCR, keeping a single row per CDR3 protein. The sample includes about 760,000 distinct CDR3 sequences, roughly a third of them seen just once. Graves' hyperthyroidism is called stable when ophthalmopathy does not progress within 18 months. Among the patients, aged 18 to 65, hyperthyroidism was newly diagnosed and had lasted under 2 months. About this clonotype: What it recognizes is unknown.

This chain links TRBV6-5 with TRBJ1-2; D may be TRBD1 (5 bases). Sequenced sample: blood. The sequence was obtained from a woman aged 40 to 50 with Graves' hyperthyroidism. CDR3 region: CASSRQGEGYGYTF. CDR3 bases: TGTGCCAGCAGCCGCCAGGGCGAGGGGTATGGCTACACCTTC.